This passage covers 8 T cell receptor beta chains from one sample sequenced in a study of T cells after yellow fever vaccination. TCRdb fed the 5' RACE reads into MiXCR, producing one record per CDR3 protein. The data contain under 400,000 distinct CDR3 sequences, approximately 10% of them singletons. The source was PBMCs, collected on the day of the first yellow fever vaccination. The receptors originated from a man aged 18 to 29 who received the YFV17D yellow fever vaccine.

This clonotype has a handful of counts. V and J are TRBV9 and TRBJ2-2, with TRBD1 matching over 10 bases. V lost 2 bases and J lost 4; bases outside the gene matches: 2. This CDR3 comprises 15 residues. From germline, CDR1 is SGDLS and CDR2 YYNGEE. The CDR3 DNA follows: TGTGCCAGCAGCGTTTGGGACAGGGGCACCGGGGAGCTGTTTTTT. It translates to CASSVWDRGTGELFF.

V usage is TRBV7-2 and J usage is TRBJ1-4, with D perhaps matching TRBD1 (5 bases). CDR1 is SGHTA, CDR2 FQGNSA, per germline. The CDR3 is 15 residues long. Trimming removed 1 base at V and 5 bases at J, with 11 bases between. The CDR3 nucleotides are TGTGCCAGCAGCTTAGACGGACGGGGGAATGAAAAACTGTTTTTT. Protein sequence: CASSLDGRGNEKLFF.

This clonotype was found a few times. The J gene is TRBJ1-3, the V gene TRBV12-3 or TRBV12-4, with TRBD1 matching 10 bases. The CDR3 is 16 residues long. J lost 7 bases, V lost 4 bases, and 10 bases had no gene match. CDR3 DNA sequence: TGTGCCAGCAGTTCCCCGGGACAGGGGAGGGGTAACACCATATATTTT. Its translation is CASSSPGQGRGNTIYF.

The V gene is TRBV7-2, the J gene TRBJ2-5; D call uncertain. CDR3 length: 14 residues. Germline values: CDR1 SGHTA, CDR2 FQGNSA. V shed 5 bases and J shed 4 bases, with 14 bases lying between them. The CDR3 DNA is TGTGCCAGCAGCCCCGGTAGGCCGGGAGAGACCCAGTACTTC. Its protein product is CASSPGRPGETQYF.

The rearrangement joins TRBV20-1 to TRBJ2-5; D perhaps matches TRBD2 (5 bases). V dropped 4 bases and J dropped 5 bases, with 17 bases sitting between them. Per the germline V gene, CDR1 is DFQATT and CDR2 is SNEGSKA (reference sequence). This CDR3 is 14 amino acids long. The chain's CDR3 is CSATPSFIPETQYF. The DNA of the CDR3 is TGCAGTGCTACCCCTAGCTTCATTCCGGAGACCCAGTACTTC.

This clonotype appeared a few times. The chain combines TRBV7-9 with TRBJ2-7; 7 bases line up with TRBD1. The CDR3 contains 13 residues. Unmatched junction bases numbered 9, after V lost 7 bases and J lost 6 bases. Germline loops: CDR1 SEHNR, CDR2 FQNEAQ (reference sequence). This CDR3 reads CASTQYTGAEQYV. The CDR3 DNA is TGTGCCAGCACCCAATATACAGGGGCCGAGCAGTACGTC.

In its sample, this clonotype was seen a few times. The chain carries TRBV20-1 and TRBJ2-2, with TRBD1 as a possible D gene (5 bases). The ends were cut back, 4 bases at V and 3 bases at J, with 12 bases in the middle. The germline V gene has CDR1 DFQATT and CDR2 SNEGSKA (reference sequence). The CDR3 has 14 residues. The CDR3 bases are TGCAGTGCTACGGACACTTGGGACACCGGGGAGCTGTTTTTT. Amino acid sequence: CSATDTWDTGELFF.

This clonotype was observed a single time. This chain joins TRBV14 and TRBJ2-1; no reliable D call. V lost 2 bases to trimming and J lost 14 bases, with 16 bases between them. Germline CDR1 and CDR2: SGHDN and FVKESK. This CDR3 contains 13 residues. The CDR3 DNA reads as TGTGCCAGCAGCCAATCGCCGCATAATTTCGAGTTCTTC. Encoded protein: CASSQSPHNFEFF.